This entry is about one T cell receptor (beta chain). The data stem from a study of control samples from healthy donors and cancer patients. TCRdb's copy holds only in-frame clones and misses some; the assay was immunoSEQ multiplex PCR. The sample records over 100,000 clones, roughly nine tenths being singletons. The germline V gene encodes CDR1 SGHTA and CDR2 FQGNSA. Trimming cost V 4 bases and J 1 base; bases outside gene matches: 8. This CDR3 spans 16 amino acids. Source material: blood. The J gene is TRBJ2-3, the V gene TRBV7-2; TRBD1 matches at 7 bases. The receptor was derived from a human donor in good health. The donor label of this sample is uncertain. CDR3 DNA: TGTGCCAGCAGCTCCCCTTACAGGGGACGCACAGATACGCAGTATTTT. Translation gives CASSSPYRGRTDTQYF.